Listed below are T cell receptor beta chains from one sample, sequenced in a study of circulating and synovial CD4+ cells in juvenile arthritis. Data came from immunoSEQ multiplex PCR; TCRdb stores just in-frame clones and leaves some out. Here the sample spans fewer than 35,000 clones, 80% to 95% being singletons. The sample taken for sequencing was CD4+ T cells from blood. These TCRs come from a human donor with juvenile idiopathic arthritis. CDR3s include the opening cysteine and the closing phenylalanine or tryptophan. A D gene is named only where the DNA matches it firmly. Only some rows state a clone size, as once, few, many or a class for expanded clones.

abundance	d_gene	v_gene	j_gene	CDR3aa	CDR3nt
.	.	TRBV2	TRBJ1-1	CASVVQNTEAFF	TGTGCCAGCGTAGTGCAGAACACTGAAGCTTTCTTT
.	TRBD1	TRBV27	TRBJ1-2	CASMRSGTGGGYGYTF	TGTGCCAGCATGAGATCCGGGACAGGGGGCGGCTATGGCTACACCTTC
.	.	TRBV6-5	TRBJ1-1	CASYYTMNTEAFF	TGTGCCAGCTACTACACCATGAACACTGAAGCTTTCTTT
.	TRBD2	TRBV29-1	TRBJ2-5	CSAYSGRAASVGTQYF	TGCAGCGCTTATAGCGGGAGGGCCGCTTCGGTAGGGACCCAGTACTTC
.	.	TRBV5-5	TRBJ1-5	CASSLVGGNQPQHF	TGTGCCAGCAGCTTGGTCGGCGGGAATCAGCCCCAGCATTTT
.	TRBD2	TRBV28	TRBJ2-1	CASSPSGEAGDEQFF	TGTGCCAGCAGTCCCAGCGGAGAGGCGGGGGATGAGCAGTTCTTC
.	TRBD1	TRBV28	TRBJ1-1	CASRTRGRNTEAFF	TGTGCCAGCAGAACAAGGGGGCGAAACACTGAAGCTTTCTTT
once	TRBD1	TRBV2	TRBJ2-7	CASRLDRASYEQYF	TGTGCCAGCCGTCTAGACAGGGCGTCCTACGAGCAGTACTTC
.	.	TRBV9	TRBJ1-1	CASSVGQATEAFF	TGTGCCAGCAGCGTAGGACAAGCCACTGAAGCTTTCTTT
.	TRBD2	TRBV18	TRBJ2-3	CASSPGTSATDTQYF	TGTGCCAGCTCACCCGGGACTAGCGCGACAGATACGCAGTATTTT
.	.	TRBV5-4	TRBJ2-7	CASSLVAEDEQYF	TGTGCCAGCAGCTTGGTTGCAGAGGACGAGCAGTACTTC
.	.	TRBV6-5	TRBJ2-3	CASSYSFTQYF	TGTGCCAGCAGTTACTCCTTTACGCAGTATTTT
.	.	TRBV28	TRBJ2-7	CASSLFSGAYEQYF	TGTGCCAGCAGTTTATTTAGCGGAGCCTACGAGCAGTACTTC
.	TRBD1	TRBV5-4	TRBJ1-5	CATKDRGSSNQPQHF	TGTGCCACCAAAGACAGGGGTAGTAGCAATCAGCCCCAGCATTTT
.	.	TRBV11-2	TRBJ1-4	CASSLGSRSNEKLFF	TGTGCCAGCAGCTTAGGTTCACGGTCCAATGAAAAACTGTTTTTT
.	TRBD2	TRBV28	TRBJ2-7	CASSLAGGPKSYEQYF	TGTGCCAGCAGTTTAGCGGGAGGGCCGAAGTCCTACGAGCAGTACTTC
.	.	TRBV5-1	TRBJ1-2	CASSRTQGPAGYGYTF	TGCGCCAGCAGCAGAACCCAGGGGCCCGCAGGCTATGGCTACACCTTC
.	TRBD1	TRBV11-3	TRBJ2-7	CASSPRGDREYEQYF	TGTGCCAGCAGCCCGAGGGGGGACAGGGAGTACGAGCAGTACTTC
.	TRBD2	TRBV5-1	TRBJ2-7	CASSVVAGDYEQYF	TGCGCCAGCTCTGTGGTAGCGGGAGACTACGAGCAGTACTTC
.	TRBD1	TRBV28	TRBJ1-4	CASSRHRGGEKLFF	TGTGCCAGTTCAAGGCACAGGGGCGGTGAAAAACTGTTTTTT
.	.	TRBV7-9	TRBJ1-5	CASSLDSGINQPQHF	TGTGCCAGCAGCTTAGATTCGGGGATCAATCAGCCCCAGCATTTT
.	TRBD1	TRBV4-1	TRBJ2-1	CASSLTYRGPSSYNEQFF	TGCGCCAGCAGTCTGACTTACAGGGGGCCAAGCTCCTACAATGAGCAGTTCTTC
.	.	TRBV18	TRBJ2-1	CASSPSTGSYNEQFF	TGTGCCAGCTCACCATCAACAGGGTCCTACAATGAGCAGTTCTTC
.	.	TRBV7-9	TRBJ1-3	CASSSEQGIRNTIYF	TGTGCCAGCAGCTCAGAACAGGGTATTAGAAACACCATATATTTT
.	.	TRBV6-5	TRBJ2-3	CASKQTANTDTQYF	TGTGCCAGCAAGCAGACAGCGAACACAGATACGCAGTATTTT
.	TRBD2	TRBV7-3	TRBJ2-7	CASSSSGDSSYEQYF	TGTGCCAGCAGCTCTAGCGGGGATAGCTCCTACGAGCAGTACTTC
once	.	TRBV7-9	TRBJ2-4	CASSLSGESAKNIQYF	TGTGCCAGCAGCTTATCTGGAGAATCTGCCAAAAACATTCAGTACTTC
.	.	TRBV28	TRBJ1-2	CASTLEAQGLSYGYTF	TGTGCCAGCACTCTCGAGGCGCAGGGGCTCTCCTATGGCTACACCTTC
.	TRBD1	TRBV5-1	TRBJ2-3	CASRSQGESTDTQYF	TGCGCCAGCAGGTCCCAGGGGGAGTCCACAGATACGCAGTATTTT
.	TRBD2	TRBV9	TRBJ2-1	CASSAGLAGVNEQFF	TGTGCCAGCAGCGCGGGACTAGCGGGAGTCAATGAGCAGTTCTTC
once	TRBD1	TRBV28	TRBJ2-7	CASSLIVRGQDEQYF	TGTGCCAGCAGTTTAATAGTCAGGGGGCAGGACGAGCAGTACTTC
.	.	TRBV19	TRBJ2-3	CASSTAGSLVDTQYF	TGTGCCAGTAGTACCGCGGGGTCGTTGGTGGATACGCAGTATTTT
.	.	TRBV25-1	TRBJ1-2	CAPKGPTRGNYGYTF	TGTGCCCCTAAAGGCCCGACACGGGGTAACTATGGCTACACCTTC
few	.	TRBV5-4	TRBJ2-7	CASSLERVDEQYF	TGTGCCAGCAGCTTAGAGCGGGTGGACGAGCAGTACTTC
.	TRBD2	TRBV9	TRBJ2-4	CATPVAGGPWNIQYF	TGTGCCACCCCTGTAGCGGGAGGGCCGTGGAACATTCAGTACTTC
.	TRBD2	TRBV5-4	TRBJ2-7	CASSLAGLAGVEQYF	TGTGCCAGCAGCTTGGCCGGCCTAGCGGGAGTCGAGCAGTACTTC
.	.	TRBV11-2	TRBJ1-2	CASSLAFEVNYGYTF	TGTGCCAGCAGCTTAGCATTCGAGGTTAACTATGGCTACACCTTC
.	.	TRBV18	TRBJ1-3	CASSPGRGHSGNTIYF	TGTGCCAGCTCACCAGGACGGGGACACTCTGGAAACACCATATATTTT
once	TRBD1	TRBV2	TRBJ1-1	CASSEARRGRSNTEAFF	TGTGCCAGCAGTGAAGCTCGAAGGGGGCGAAGTAACACTGAAGCTTTCTTT
.	TRBD1	TRBV9	TRBJ2-7	CASSGSLRGGHEQYF	TGTGCCAGCAGCGGGTCACTGCGAGGGGGCCACGAGCAGTACTTC
.	TRBD2	TRBV6-6	TRBJ2-1	CASSYGRGGNEQFF	TGTGCCAGCAGTTACGGGAGGGGTGGAAATGAGCAGTTCTTC
.	.	TRBV18	TRBJ2-5	CASSQSGQGAQYF	TGTGCCAGCTCACAATCCGGGCAAGGGGCCCAGTACTTC
.	.	TRBV19	TRBJ1-5	CASSISTVPGQPQHF	TGTGCCAGTAGTATATCGACAGTACCCGGACAGCCCCAGCATTTT
.	.	TRBV11-2	TRBJ2-7	CASSPDRSAYEQYF	TGTGCCAGCAGCCCGGACAGAAGCGCTTACGAGCAGTACTTC
.	.	TRBV5-6	TRBJ1-2	CASSRAGGASYGYTF	TGTGCCAGCAGCCGGGCCGGGGGGGCAAGCTATGGCTACACCTTC
.	TRBD2	TRBV5-6	TRBJ2-1	CASSLVAGAWNEQFF	TGTGCCAGCAGCTTGGTAGCGGGAGCATGGAATGAGCAGTTCTTC
once	.	TRBV6-5	TRBJ1-1	CASSLRRGDTEAFF	TGTGCCAGCAGTTTACGGCGGGGGGACACTGAAGCTTTCTTT
.	.	TRBV30	TRBJ2-1	CAWRNSAHEQFF	TGTGCCTGGAGAAACTCTGCCCATGAGCAGTTCTTC
.	TRBD2	TRBV18	TRBJ2-1	CASSPRTSGDLYNEQFF	TGTGCCAGCTCACCCCGGACTAGCGGGGATCTCTACAATGAGCAGTTCTTC
once	.	TRBV5-4	TRBJ1-1	CASSLDRTVKNTEAFF	TGTGCCAGCAGCTTGGACCGGACAGTTAAAAACACTGAAGCTTTCTTT
.	TRBD2	TRBV4-2	TRBJ2-3	CASSQETSGSTDTQYF	TGTGCCAGCAGCCAAGAGACTAGCGGATCCACAGATACGCAGTATTTT
.	.	TRBV5-1	TRBJ1-2	CASSLVPQGHSYGYTF	TGCGCCAGCAGCTTGGTCCCCCAGGGGCATAGCTATGGCTACACCTTC
.	TRBD1	TRBV2	TRBJ2-5	CASSRDRVETQYF	TGTGCCAGCAGTAGGGACAGGGTCGAGACCCAGTACTTC
.	TRBD2	TRBV28	TRBJ2-7	CASSLASGSPYEQYF	TGTGCCAGCAGTTTAGCTAGCGGGAGCCCCTACGAGCAGTACTTC
.	TRBD1	TRBV27	TRBJ2-7	CASRGDRGLRYEQYF	TGTGCCAGCAGGGGGGACAGGGGGCTTCGTTACGAGCAGTACTTC